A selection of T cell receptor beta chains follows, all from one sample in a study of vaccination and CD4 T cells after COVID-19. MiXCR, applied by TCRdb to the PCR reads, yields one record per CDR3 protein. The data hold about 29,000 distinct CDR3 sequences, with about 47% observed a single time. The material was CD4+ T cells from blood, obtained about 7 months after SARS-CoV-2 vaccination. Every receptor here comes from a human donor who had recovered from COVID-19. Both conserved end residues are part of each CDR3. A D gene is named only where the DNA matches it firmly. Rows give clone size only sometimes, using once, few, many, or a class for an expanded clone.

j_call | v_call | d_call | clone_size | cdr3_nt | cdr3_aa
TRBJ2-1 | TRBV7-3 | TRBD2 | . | TGTGCCAGCAGGAGGACTAGCGGCGGGCATGAGCAGTTCTTC | CASRRTSGGHEQFF
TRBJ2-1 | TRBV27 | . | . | TGTGCCAGCGCCCCGGGGACTTGGGAGCAGTTCTTC | CASAPGTWEQFF
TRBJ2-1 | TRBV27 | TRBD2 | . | TGTGCCAGCAGGCAAGGACTAGCGGGAGTGTTTGAGCAGTTCTTC | CASRQGLAGVFEQFF
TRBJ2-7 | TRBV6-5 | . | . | TGTGCCAGCAGTTACGTGTACAGCTCCTACGAGCAGTACTTC | CASSYVYSSYEQYF
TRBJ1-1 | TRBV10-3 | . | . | TGTGCCATCAGTGATGTCTCAGGGGACACTGAAGCTTTCTTT | CAISDVSGDTEAFF
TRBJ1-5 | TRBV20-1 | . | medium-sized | TGCAGTGCTAGAGCCCTAGCGGGGGGTCAGCCCCAGCATTTT | CSARALAGGQPQHF
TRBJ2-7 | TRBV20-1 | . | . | TGCAGTGCCAACTCGGGGGACAACTACGAGCAGTACTTC | CSANSGDNYEQYF
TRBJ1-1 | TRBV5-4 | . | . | TGTGCCAGCAGCTTGGGCGGCGGTCCCCTTGAACGGGCTTTCTTT | CASSLGGGPLERAFF
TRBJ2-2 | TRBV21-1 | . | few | TGTGCCAGCAGCAAAGTAGGGGGTGCCATGAACACCGGGGAGCTGTTTTTT | CASSKVGGAMNTGELFF
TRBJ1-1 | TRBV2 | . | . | TGTGCCAGCAGTGAGAACCTAATGAACACTGAAGCTTTCTTT | CASSENLMNTEAFF
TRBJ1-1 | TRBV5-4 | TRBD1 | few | TGTGCCAGCAGTCCCTCAGGGGGCACTGAAGCTTTCTTT | CASSPSGGTEAFF
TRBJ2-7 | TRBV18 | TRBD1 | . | TGTGCCAGCTCACCAAGGAAGGGACAGGGGGGATACGAGCAGTACTTC | CASSPRKGQGGYEQYF
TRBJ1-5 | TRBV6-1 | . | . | TGTGCCAGCAGCCTAAGGGGGGGAAGTCAGCCCCAGCATTTT | CASSLRGGSQPQHF
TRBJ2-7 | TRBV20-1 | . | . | TGCAGTGCTAGAGGTTCCCTAGCGACGCCCTCCTACGAGCAGTACTTC | CSARGSLATPSYEQYF
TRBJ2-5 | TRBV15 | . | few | TGTGCCACCGGGGAGCGCCAAGAGACCCAGTACTTC | CATGERQETQYF
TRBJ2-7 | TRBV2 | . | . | TGTGCCAGCAGTGCCGGACAGTACTACGAGCAGTACTTC | CASSAGQYYEQYF
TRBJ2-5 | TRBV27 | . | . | TGTGCCAGCAGTTTACTTCCGGCAGGACAGAGACCCAGTCACTTC | CASSLLPAGQRPSHF
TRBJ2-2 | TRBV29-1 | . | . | TGCAGCGCCGGGACACAGAACACCGGGGAGCTGTTTTTT | CSAGTQNTGELFF
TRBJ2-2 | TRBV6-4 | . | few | TGTGCCAGCAGCAGGGATGTGGACACCGGGGAGCTGTTTTTT | CASSRDVDTGELFF
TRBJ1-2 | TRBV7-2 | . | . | TGTGCCAGCAGCCACGATTGGGGGAACTATGGCTACACCTTC | CASSHDWGNYGYTF
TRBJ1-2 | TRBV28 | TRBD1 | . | TGTGCCAGCAGACGCCGGGACAGCAGCTATGGCTACACCTTC | CASRRRDSSYGYTF
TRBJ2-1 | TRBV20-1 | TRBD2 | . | TGCAGTGCTAGGATGAGACTAGCGGGTGAGCAGTTCTTC | CSARMRLAGEQFF
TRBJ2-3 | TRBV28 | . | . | TGTGCCAGCAGTTTGGGCAGGACTACCGATACCACAGATACGCAGTATTTT | CASSLGRTTDTTDTQYF
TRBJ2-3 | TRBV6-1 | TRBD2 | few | TGTGCCAGCAGCCTCGGCGGGAGTTGGGCAGATACGCAGTATTTT | CASSLGGSWADTQYF
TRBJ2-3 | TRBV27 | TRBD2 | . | TGTGCCAGCAGGTATATAGCGGGAGTGGGCCCAGATACGCAGTATTTT | CASRYIAGVGPDTQYF
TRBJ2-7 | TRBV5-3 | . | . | TGTGCCAGAAGCCCCACCTGTTACGAGCAGTACTTC | CARSPTCYEQYF
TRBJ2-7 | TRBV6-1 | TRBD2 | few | TGTGCCAGCCACCATTCTGATGGGCGGGAGGGCCGAAGCGAGCAGTACTTC | CASHHSDGREGRSEQYF
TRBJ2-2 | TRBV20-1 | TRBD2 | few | TGCAGTGCTAGAGACGTACAGGCGGGAGACCCCACCGGGGAGCTGTTTTTT | CSARDVQAGDPTGELFF
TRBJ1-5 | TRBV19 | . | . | TGTGCCAGCCGACAACACTTTAGCAATCAGCCCCAGCATTTT | CASRQHFSNQPQHF
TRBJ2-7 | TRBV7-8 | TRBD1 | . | TGTGCCAGCAGCTTGGGACAGGGGGGGGCGGAGCGGTACTTC | CASSLGQGGAERYF
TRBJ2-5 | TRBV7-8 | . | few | TGTGCCAGCAGCCCCGGAGAGCGACTCCAAGAGACCCAGTACTTC | CASSPGERLQETQYF
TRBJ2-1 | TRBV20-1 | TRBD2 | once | TGCAGTGCTAGAGATTCCGGCGGGAGGAGCGATGAGCAGTTCTTC | CSARDSGGRSDEQFF
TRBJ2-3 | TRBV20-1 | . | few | TGCAGTGCGGAGAATGGAATGGCGGATACGCAGTATTTT | CSAENGMADTQYF
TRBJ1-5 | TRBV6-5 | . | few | TGTGCCAGCAGTTACGGGGTGGCGCAGCCCCAGCATTTT | CASSYGVAQPQHF
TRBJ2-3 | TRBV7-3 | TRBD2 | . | TGTGCCAGCAGCTTATCCCCCCTTAGCGGGAGCACAGATACGCAGTATTTT | CASSLSPLSGSTDTQYF
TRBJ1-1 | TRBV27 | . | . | TGTGCCAGCAGCCCGAGGTGGGGGGGATTGTTGAACACTGAAGCTTTCTTT | CASSPRWGGLLNTEAFF
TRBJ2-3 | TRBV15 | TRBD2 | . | TGTGCCACCAGCAGAGAAGGGACTAGCTCTCCAGATACGCAGTATTTT | CATSREGTSSPDTQYF
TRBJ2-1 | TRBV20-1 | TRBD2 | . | TGCAGTGCTAGAGTTAGCGGGGCCTACAATGAGCAGTTCTTC | CSARVSGAYNEQFF